The 9 T cell receptor beta chains below come from one sample, sequenced in a study of blood T cell repertoires in COVID-19 (TCRdb year 2020). The library was obtained by the immunoSEQ multiplex PCR assay. TCRdb's version of the immuneACCESS table is confined to in-frame rearrangements and falls short of the full clone set. An unresolved V gene accounts for under half of the shortfall where checked; the remainder is of unknown origin. The sample contains under 200,000 clones, 84% of them found a single time. The ten most abundant clones make up less than 3.5% of the sample. What was sequenced was PBMCs or T cells enriched from blood (not recorded which). The receptors shown here come from a woman in her twenties or thirties who had been exposed to COVID-19.

The chain combines TRBV27 with TRBJ1-5; 9 bases are a match to TRBD1. After removal of 6 bases from V and 7 bases from J, the junction contained 7 bases not matched to a gene. The CDR3 runs to 14 residues. The germline gives CDR1 MNHEY, CDR2 SMNVEV (reference sequence). The CDR3 region is CASSTGQGYQPQHF. Here the CDR3 DNA reads TGTGCCAGCAGCACGGGACAGGGTTACCAGCCCCAGCATTTT.

The V call is TRBV5-4, the J call TRBJ2-3, with D unresolved. CDR1 is SGHNT, CDR2 YYREEE, per germline (reference sequence). Trimming took 4 bases from V and 0 from J, leaving 6 bases between them. This CDR3 spans 13 amino acids. In nucleotides, the CDR3 is TGTGCCAGCAGCGTGACTAGCACAGATACGCAGTATTTT. Its protein is CASSVTSTDTQYF.

The chain recombines TRBV29-1 with TRBJ2-1, with TRBD2 matching 11 bases. Germline lookup yields CDR1 SQVTM and CDR2 ANQGSEA. CDR3 length equals 14 residues. V lost 6 bases and J lost 7; bases outside the gene matches: 8. The CDR3 region has the DNA TGCAGCGTCCTGACTAGCGGGGCCAGAAATGAGCAGTTCTTC. Translating gives CSVLTSGARNEQFF.

The CDR3 nucleotides are TGTGCCAGCAGTGCGGGGTGGACTGAAGCTTTCTTT. It specifies CASSAGWTEAFF. The gene calls are TRBV25-1 and TRBJ1-1; D ambiguous. Trimming took 4 bases from V and 5 from J, leaving 8 bases between them. CDR3 length: 12 residues. Looked up from germline, CDR1 is MGHDK and CDR2 is SYGVNS.

V and J are TRBV2 and TRBJ1-6, with TRBD1 as a possible D gene (6 bases). The length of the CDR3 is 15 residues. V lost 6 bases to trimming and J lost 7 bases, with 16 bases between them. The germline V gene encodes CDR1 SNHLY and CDR2 FYNNEI. The CDR3 is CASRSDGQLNSPLHF. In nucleotides, the CDR3 is TGTGCCAGCAGGTCCGATGGACAGCTAAATTCACCCCTCCACTTT.

This chain uses TRBV18 with TRBJ1-1; 9 bases are shared with TRBD1. V gave up 3 bases and J gave up 4 bases; unmatched junction bases: 6. Germline V gives CDR1 KGHSH, CDR2 LQKENI. The CDR3 spans 15 residues. CDR3 coding DNA: TGTGCCAGCTCACCTGGGACAGGGAGCGCCACTGAAGCTTTCTTT. Translating it yields CASSPGTGSATEAFF.

The rearrangement links TRBV9 to TRBJ1-2; 7 nucleotides match TRBD1. With V trimmed by 4 bases and J by 2 bases, 5 bases remained unmatched. CDR1 is SGDLS, CDR2 YYNGEE, per germline. CDR3 length: 14 residues. The CDR3 loop reads CASSTRQGNYGYTF. The CDR3 bases are TGTGCCAGCAGCACCCGACAGGGAAACTATGGCTACACCTTC.

J is TRBJ2-2 and V is TRBV30, with 11 bases aligning to TRBD1. The ends lost 7 bases at V and 4 bases at J; junction bases unmatched: 5. Germline values: CDR1 GTSNPN, CDR2 SVGIG (reference sequence). The CDR3 covers 14 residues. This chain's CDR3 is CAYGQGAITGELFF. The DNA of the CDR3 is TGTGCCTACGGACAGGGGGCTATCACCGGGGAGCTGTTTTTT.

The chain couples TRBV14 to TRBJ2-3, with 8 bases lining up with TRBD1. The germline gives CDR1 SGHDN, CDR2 FVKESK. With 4 bases clipped from V and 2 bases from J, the junction kept 5 bases outside the gene matches. This CDR3 region has 15 residues. CDR3 DNA sequence: TGTGCCAGCAGCCCTGGACAGGGAATCACAGATACGCAGTATTTT. Protein: CASSPGQGITDTQYF.